This T cell receptor beta chain was retrieved from a study of T cells after yellow fever vaccination. Study results and caveats: A secondary response was less intense yet reached its peak sooner, at day 5 versus 15. Among primary-vaccination clones, most reappeared after the booster, at 96% for CD4 and under 90% for CD8.

Germline lookup yields CDR1 MNHEY and CDR2 SMNVEV (reference sequence). The CDR3 length is 14 residues. The germline V and J ends were trimmed by 3 bases and 0 bases, with 9 bases remaining between them. There are a few counts of this clonotype. Its antigen is not identified. For TCR, cDNA came from 5'RACE template switching, which added a universal primer site and UMIs. TCRdb fed the 5' RACE reads into MiXCR, producing one record per CDR3 protein. Of under 100,000 distinct CDR3 sequences listed, approximately 6.3% are singletons. This clonotype originated in a man aged 18 to 30 who received the YFV17D yellow fever vaccine. This chain joins TRBV27 and TRBJ2-7, with D tentatively TRBD1 (5 bases). The material sequenced was CD8+ T cells sorted from PBMCs, taken 10 days after the yellow fever booster vaccination. CDR3 DNA: TGTGCCAGCAGTTTCCAGGGTAGCTCCTACGAGCAGTACTTC. Translation gives CASSFQGSSYEQYF.